This TCR beta chain came from a study of blood T cell repertoires in COVID-19. The table came from immunoSEQ multiplex PCR; TCRdb's copy has only in-frame clones and leaves some out. This sample has about 180,000 clones, with about 86% found just once. This clone was found once. The V and J ends lost 2 bases and 9 bases, in that order; junction bases with no gene match: 9. The germline CDR1 and CDR2 sequences are MGHRA and YSYEKL. The CDR3 extends over 16 amino acids. Source material: peripheral blood. This chain connects TRBV4-1 to TRBJ1-6; TRBD1 agrees at 8 bases. This clonotype was sampled from a woman in her 70s with COVID-19, enrolled during active disease. The CDR3 reads CASSQPTGQGGSPLHF. CDR3 nucleotide sequence: TGCGCCAGCAGCCAACCTACCGGACAGGGCGGTTCACCCCTCCACTTT.